This TCR beta chain was captured by sequencing in a study of T cells after yellow fever vaccination. Study-level points and caveats: Just a small share of clonotypes turned up in the CD4 compartment as well as the CD8 compartment. Secondary responses were weaker yet peaked faster, day 5 versus 15.

This clonotype was counted many times. Its antigen is currently unknown. After removal of 2 bases from V and 5 bases from J, the junction contained 11 bases not matched to a gene. From germline, CDR1 is MNHEY and CDR2 SVGAGI. The CDR3 has 16 residues. For TCR, cDNA came from 5'RACE template switching, which added a universal primer site and UMIs. MiXCR was run by TCRdb on the 5' RACE reads, yielding one entry per CDR3 protein. The profile shows 250,000 or so distinct CDR3 sequences, 3.6% of them singletons. The chain links TRBV6-5 to TRBJ2-5, with TRBD1 matching 7 bases. This specimen was PBMCs, taken 15 days after the yellow fever booster vaccination. This TCR came from a man between 18 and 35 years old who received the YFV17D yellow fever vaccine. CDR3 sequence (DNA): TGTGCCAGCAGTTACCTGCAGGGGGTCGGACTGGAGACCCAGTACTTC. It is translated as CASSYLQGVGLETQYF.